A single sample gave rise to the 3 T cell receptor beta chains below, sequenced in a study of control samples from healthy donors and cancer patients. Produced via immunoSEQ multiplex PCR; TCRdb's table is partial and in-frame only. The sample yields about 82,000 clones, 94% seen once. The sequenced material came from blood. All receptors come from a woman between 18 and 30 years old in good health.

The V and J genes are TRBV21-1 and TRBJ2-7; TRBD1, the table's D call, lacks a check against the DNA. TRBV21-1 is termed a pseudogene. The CDR3 spans 18 residues. The CDR3 reads CASSKEGQGDCSGYEQYF. CDR3 DNA: TGTGCCAGCAGCAAAGAGGGTCAGGGGGACTGTTCTGGCTACGAGCAGTACTTC.

The chain links TRBV7-2 to TRBJ1-2; a weak D match, TRBD1 (6 bases). V dropped 5 bases and J dropped 6 bases, with 16 bases sitting between them. This CDR3 has 14 amino acids. The germline CDR1 and CDR2 sequences are SGHTA and FQGNSA. The chain's CDR3 is CASSDIGQFDGYTF. CDR3 sequence (DNA): TGTGCCAGCAGCGATATCGGACAGTTTGATGGCTACACCTTC.

The chain combines TRBV6-6 with TRBJ2-5; tentatively, D is TRBD1 or TRBD2 (6 bases each). CDR3 length: 12 amino acids. V shed 3 bases and J shed 13 bases, with 15 bases lying between them. Germline V gene data show CDR1 as MNHNY and CDR2 as SVGAGI (reference sequence). The CDR3 coding sequence is TGTGCCAGCAGTTATCCAGGGGCGGGGTTGTACTTC. This sequence encodes CASSYPGAGLYF.